This T cell receptor (beta chain) was recovered during a study of T cell responses to AZD1222 COVID-19 vaccine. Whole-study results and caveats: Following two doses of AZD1222, Spike-specific TCR breadth and depth rose. The span of vaccine-associated CD4 TCRs extended across spike, with dominance at 160-218 and 743-854. Females made up more of the donors, who were largely white British, and clonal diversity may have come out too low. Per reports, nearly half of all spike-specific TCRs target regions that are unmutated in variants.

This CDR3 contains 11 residues. V was pared by 2 bases and J by 14 bases, with 6 bases of the junction left unmatched. Germline CDR1 SGHNT, CDR2 YYREEE (reference sequence). Details on this clone: Its antigen is as yet unknown.

Data came from immunoSEQ multiplex PCR; TCRdb stores just in-frame clones and leaves some out. The table has approximately 190,000 clones, just over 90% seen once. V gene TRBV5-4 combines with J gene TRBJ1-1, with TRBD1 matching over 7 bases. This TCR was recovered from an adult in good health. This specimen was peripheral blood, taken on day 0 of AZD1222 vaccination. The CDR3 reads CASSLDRVSFF. The CDR3 DNA reads TGTGCCAGCAGCTTAGACAGGGTGTCGTTCTTT.